Sequencing of this T cell receptor (beta chain) was carried out in a study of T cell repertoires in cytomegalovirus infection. About the research overall: Indications came from public TCR beta signatures; they pointed to CMV infection and to a matching HLA type. Study findings and constraints: The ex vivo response was dominated by HLA-C-restricted CMV-specific TCR beta clonotypes.

The CDR3 contains 14 residues. Looked up from germline, CDR1 is SGHTA and CDR2 is FQGNSA. The V gene end was trimmed by 5 bases and the J gene end by 5 bases; junction bases not matched to a gene: 9. This clonotype was detected ten times or more. Its antigen is undetermined. One entry per CDR3 protein, called by TCRdb with MiXCR from the reads. The sample holds more than 400,000 distinct CDR3 sequences, 26% seen once. V usage is TRBV7-2 and J usage is TRBJ2-7; TRBD2 matches at 7 bases. The sequenced sample was PBMCs. The sequence derives from a human donor in good health (CMV status not recorded). Some clones in this sample may be carry-over from other donors' samples. CDR3 loop: CASSARFRGDEQYF. The CDR3 DNA is TGTGCCAGCAGCGCCCGTTTCCGGGGGGACGAGCAGTACTTC. The complete variable domain, with remaining parts taken from reference TRBV7-2 and TRBJ2-7, reads GAGVSQSPSNKVTEKGKDVELRCDPISGHTALYWYRQSLGQGLEFLIYFQGNSAPDKSGLPSDRFSAERTGGSVSTLTIQRTQQEDSAVYLCASSARFRGDEQYFGPGTRLTVT.